These 17 T cell receptor beta chains were sequenced from one sample in a study of T cell responses to AZD1222 COVID-19 vaccine. The data were produced by immunoSEQ multiplex PCR, yet TCRdb's version contains in-frame clones alone and is incomplete. The table lists approximately 170,000 clones, around 87% of them singletons, with 6.9% in the top ten. The sequencing here drew on peripheral blood, taken on day 0 of AZD1222 vaccination. Receptors originate from an adult in good health.

The chain employs TRBV7-2 and TRBJ1-5, with D possibly being TRBD1 (6 bases). The germline V and J ends were trimmed by 1 base and 6 bases, with 10 bases remaining between them. CDR1 is SGHTA and CDR2 is FQGNSA in the germline V gene. This CDR3 has 14 residues. CDR3 nucleotides: TGTGCCAGCAGCTTAGTGACAGGAACTCAGCCCCAGCATTTT. It codes for CASSLVTGTQPQHF.

The rearrangement uses TRBV10-3 and TRBJ2-1; D not resolved. The CDR3 is 12 residues long. Trimming pared 5 bases from V and 5 bases from J, leaving 7 bases between. CDR1 and CDR2 from the germline V gene are ENHRY and SYGVKD. In DNA form, the CDR3 reads TGTGCCATCAGTCAGACCGACAATGAGCAGTTCTTC. It is translated as CAISQTDNEQFF.

The V gene is TRBV12-3 or TRBV12-4, the J gene TRBJ2-7, with D unclear. Trimming removed 5 bases from V and 11 bases from J, with 16 bases in between. CDR3 length: 12 amino acids. The CDR3 loop is CASSPQQREKYF. CDR3 DNA: TGTGCCAGCAGTCCGCAACAGCGAGAGAAGTACTTC.

The rearrangement joins TRBV11-2 to TRBJ2-7, with TRBD1 matching 7 bases. The ends lost 5 bases at V and 3 bases at J; junction bases unmatched: 10. The CDR3 sequence is 15 residues long. Germline V gene lookup returns CDR1 SGHAT and CDR2 FQNNGV. CDR3: CASSRPGQPHYEQYF. The CDR3 coding sequence is TGTGCCAGCAGCCGACCGGGACAGCCTCACTACGAGCAGTACTTC.

V is TRBV25-1 and J is TRBJ1-1; TRBD1 matches at 9 bases. The CDR3 runs to 14 residues. Germline V gives CDR1 MGHDK, CDR2 SYGVNS. V was pared by 6 bases and J by 1 base, with 3 bases of the junction left unmatched. CDR3 residues: CASRKQGANTEAFF. The CDR3, as DNA: TGTGCCAGCAGAAAACAGGGGGCGAACACTGAAGCTTTCTTT.

The chain carries TRBV5-6 and TRBJ1-6; TRBD1 might be the D (5 bases). The CDR3 sequence is 18 residues long. With 0 bases removed from V and 0 bases from J, the gap between germline ends came to 13 bases. Germline CDR1 and CDR2: SGHDT and YYEEEE. Here the CDR3 reads CASSLAGRVSSYNSPLHF. CDR3 in DNA: TGTGCCAGCAGCTTGGCGGGCAGGGTGAGCTCCTATAATTCACCCCTCCACTTT.

J is TRBJ1-6 and V is TRBV4-2; 7 bases agree with TRBD1. Germline-derived CDR1 and CDR2 are LGHNA and YNFKEQ. V lost 3 bases, J lost 4 bases, and 0 bases stayed unmatched. This CDR3 has 14 amino acids. Here the CDR3 reads CASSQGQYNSPLHF. Written as DNA, the CDR3 is TGTGCCAGCAGCCAGGGACAGTATAATTCACCCCTCCACTTT.

The rearrangement joins TRBV5-6 to TRBJ1-2; D uncertain. The CDR3 loop spans 14 amino acids. Germline V gene lookup returns CDR1 SGHDT and CDR2 YYEEEE. Between the trimmed V and J ends, which lost 0 bases and 7 bases, there was a span of 13 bases. The CDR3: CASSLGSGDFGYTF. DNA of the CDR3: TGTGCCAGCAGCTTGGGTTCCGGGGATTTTGGCTACACCTTC.

J is TRBJ2-1 and V is TRBV18, with 7 bases that match TRBD1. CDR3 length equals 13 residues. The ends lost 2 bases at V and 6 bases at J; junction bases unmatched: 1. Germline V CDR1 and CDR2: KGHSH, LQKENI. The CDR3 DNA sequence: TGTGCCAGCTCACCAGGGACAGTCAATGAGCAGTTCTTC. Residues: CASSPGTVNEQFF.

The CDR3 sequence: CASTSYTEAFF. The DNA for the CDR3 is TGTGCCAGCACCTCATACACTGAAGCTTTCTTT. This chain uses TRBV6-5 with TRBJ1-1, with D uncertain. The CDR3 length is 11 residues. Per germline, CDR1 MNHEY and CDR2 SVGAGI. Trimming removed 7 bases from V and 3 bases from J, with 6 bases in between.

The chain uses TRBV6-1 and TRBJ1-2; possible D gene TRBD1, 6 bases. Germline V gene sequence: CDR1 MNHNS, CDR2 SASEGT. This CDR3 contains 17 residues. The V end was cut by 3 bases, the J end by 1 base, with 18 bases between. CDR3 bases: TGTGCCAGCAGTGAGCGTGGGCAACAGGGAAATAACTATGGCTACACCTTC. Translation gives CASSERGQQGNNYGYTF.

V and J are TRBV15 and TRBJ1-2, with D hard to call. From germline, CDR1 is LNHNV and CDR2 YYDKDF (reference sequence). The CDR3 runs to 16 residues. Trimming took 1 base from V and 0 from J, leaving 12 bases between them. The CDR3 loop reads CATSRGSDGANYGYTF. The DNA for the CDR3 is TGTGCCACCAGCAGAGGGTCGGACGGAGCTAACTATGGCTACACCTTC.

The CDR3 here is CASGGLAWPPYEQYV. The CDR3 region has the DNA TGTGCCAGCGGGGGACTAGCCTGGCCACCCTACGAGCAGTACGTC. The chain couples TRBV27 to TRBJ2-7, with 9 bases lining up with TRBD2. After removal of 8 bases from V and 2 bases from J, the junction contained 10 bases not matched to a gene. Germline V gene sequence: CDR1 MNHEY, CDR2 SMNVEV (reference sequence). The CDR3 is 15 residues long.

V and J are TRBV5-1 and TRBJ1-3; tentative D call: TRBD1 (5 bases). Trimming took 3 bases from V and 0 from J, leaving 10 bases between them. This CDR3 comprises 15 residues. Germline-derived CDR1 and CDR2 are SGHRS and YFSETQ. The CDR3 coding sequence is TGCGCCAGCAGCTGGGACGGAGACTCTGGAAACACCATATATTTT. Protein product: CASSWDGDSGNTIYF. The full variable domain, completed using reference TRBV5-1 and TRBJ1-3, is KAGVTQTPRYLIKTRGQQVTLSCSPISGHRSVSWYQQTPGQGLQFLFEYFSETQRNKGNFPGRFSGRQFSNSRSEMNVSTLELGDSALYLCASSWDGDSGNTIYFGEGSWLTVV.

The chain employs TRBV6-5 and TRBJ1-2; 7 nucleotides match TRBD1. The CDR3 is 14 residues long. V lost 6 bases, J lost 4 bases, and 8 bases stayed unmatched. Germline-derived CDR1 and CDR2 are MNHEY and SVGAGI. CDR3 nucleotide sequence: TGTGCCAGCAGGCGAGACAGGGTTTCCTATGGCTACACCTTC. Encoded protein: CASRRDRVSYGYTF.

V and J are TRBV14 and TRBJ2-3; no firm D call. The CDR3 spans 15 residues. Germline values: CDR1 SGHDN, CDR2 FVKESK. V was clipped by 4 bases and J by 0 bases, with 11 bases between them. The CDR3 sequence is CASSRVGSSTDTQYF. The CDR3 coding sequence is TGTGCCAGCAGCCGAGTGGGGTCTAGCACAGATACGCAGTATTTT.

This clone was recorded only once. The V gene is TRBV28, the J gene TRBJ1-6; D unresolved. V shed 6 bases and J shed 12 bases, with 24 bases lying between them. CDR1 and CDR2 from the germline V gene are MDHEN and SYDVKM. The CDR3 runs to 16 residues. CDR3 sequence (DNA): TGTGCCAGCAGCCCTTCGTGGGGTGGAGAAAGTGGACCCCTCCACTTT. It specifies CASSPSWGGESGPLHF.